This TCR beta chain emerged from a study of T cells after posttransplantation cyclophosphamide. Generated by immunoSEQ multiplex PCR, the TCRdb table keeps only in-frame clones and is missing some. This table has roughly 23,000 clones, 97% appearing once. In germline, CDR1 is ENHRY, CDR2 SYGVKD. The CDR3 sequence is 17 residues long. V was clipped by 2 bases and J by 1 base; unmatched bases: 2. The naive gate required viable CD3+CD4+ or CD3+CD8+ cells with CCR7+CD45RA+CD45RO-CD95-CD27+CD28+ phenotype. On the day of bone marrow donation, the related graft donor provided peripheral blood. The chain carries TRBV10-3 and TRBJ1-6; 10 positions match TRBD1. The receptor was isolated from a man aged 50-59 years in good health, CMV-negative, and a related stem cell transplant donor. The source material was naive CD4+ T cells sorted from PBMCs. CDR3 residues: CAISERGQGSYNSPLHF. CDR3 DNA: TGTGCCATCAGTGAGCGGGGACAGGGGTCCTATAATTCACCCCTCCACTTT.